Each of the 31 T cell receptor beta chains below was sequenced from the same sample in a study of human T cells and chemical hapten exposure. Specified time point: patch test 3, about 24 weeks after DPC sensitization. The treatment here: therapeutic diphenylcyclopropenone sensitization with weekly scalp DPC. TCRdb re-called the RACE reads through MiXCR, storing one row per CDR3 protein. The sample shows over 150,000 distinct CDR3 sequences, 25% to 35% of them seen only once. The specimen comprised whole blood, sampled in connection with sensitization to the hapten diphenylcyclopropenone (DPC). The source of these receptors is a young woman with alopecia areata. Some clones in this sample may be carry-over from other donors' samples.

CDR3 sequence (DNA): TGCGCCAGCAGCCAAGACAAGGGGGTCCGGGGCTACACCTTC. It translates to CASSQDKGVRGYTF. The gene calls are TRBV4-1 and TRBJ1-2; D is perhaps TRBD1 (6 bases). Germline assignment: CDR1 MGHRA and CDR2 YSYEKL. This CDR3 has 14 amino acids. V shed 0 bases and J shed 8 bases, with 13 bases lying between them.

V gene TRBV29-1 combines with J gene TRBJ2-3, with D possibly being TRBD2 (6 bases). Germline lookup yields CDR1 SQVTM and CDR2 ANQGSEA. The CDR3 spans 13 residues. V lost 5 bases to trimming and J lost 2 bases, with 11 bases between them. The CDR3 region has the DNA TGCAGCGTTAAGGGACTTTACACAGATACGCAGTATTTT. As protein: CSVKGLYTDTQYF.

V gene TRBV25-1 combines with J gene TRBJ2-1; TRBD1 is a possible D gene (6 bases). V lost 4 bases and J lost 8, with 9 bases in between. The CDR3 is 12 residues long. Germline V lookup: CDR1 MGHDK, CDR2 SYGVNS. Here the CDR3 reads CASSGAGDEQFF. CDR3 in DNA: TGTGCCAGCAGTGGGGCAGGGGATGAGCAGTTCTTC.

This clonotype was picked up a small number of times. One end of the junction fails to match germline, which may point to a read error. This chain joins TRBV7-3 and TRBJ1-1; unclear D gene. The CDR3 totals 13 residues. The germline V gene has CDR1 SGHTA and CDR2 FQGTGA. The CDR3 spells CASSLRANAEAFF. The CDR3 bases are TGTGCCAGCAGCTTAAGGGCGAACGCTGAAGCTTTCTTT. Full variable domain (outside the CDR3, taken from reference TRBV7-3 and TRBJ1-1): GAGVSQTPSNKVTEKGKYVELRCDPISGHTALYWYRQSLGQGPEFLIYFQGTGAADDSGLPNDRFFAVRPEGSVSTLKIQRTERGDSAVYLCASSLRANAEAFFGQGTRLTVV.

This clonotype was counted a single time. The CDR3 nucleotides are TGTGCCAGCTCAACGGGACAGGGGATGAACACTGAAGCTTTCTTT. Protein sequence: CASSTGQGMNTEAFF. The V gene is TRBV18, the J gene TRBJ1-1; 10 positions agree with TRBD1. V trimming: 5 bases; J trimming: 0 bases; junction bases outside the gene matches: 3. Germline lookup yields CDR1 KGHSH and CDR2 LQKENI. The CDR3 sequence is 15 residues long.

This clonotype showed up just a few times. The CDR3 is CSAGPGTESSYEQYF. The CDR3, as DNA: TGCAGTGCTGGTCCAGGGACAGAGAGCTCCTACGAGCAGTACTTC. The chain uses TRBV20-1 and TRBJ2-7; 7 bases fit TRBD1. V was clipped by 5 bases and J by 0 bases; unmatched bases: 10. The CDR3 has 15 residues. CDR1 DFQATT and CDR2 SNEGSKA come from the germline V gene (reference sequence).

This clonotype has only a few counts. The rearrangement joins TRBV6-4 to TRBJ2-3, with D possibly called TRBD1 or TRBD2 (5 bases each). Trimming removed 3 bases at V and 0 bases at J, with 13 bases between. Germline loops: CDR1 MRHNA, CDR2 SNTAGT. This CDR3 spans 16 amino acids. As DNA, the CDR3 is TGTGCCAGCAGTGAGTTCGGGGCCTCTAGCACAGATACGCAGTATTTT. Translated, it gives CASSEFGASSTDTQYF.

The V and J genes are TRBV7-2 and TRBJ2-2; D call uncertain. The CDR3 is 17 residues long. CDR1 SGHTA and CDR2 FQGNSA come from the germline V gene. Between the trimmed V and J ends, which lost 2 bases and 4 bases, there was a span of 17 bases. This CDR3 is CASSLPGRTPPTGELFF. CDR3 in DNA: TGTGCCAGCAGCTTACCGGGTCGTACTCCTCCCACCGGGGAGCTGTTTTTT.

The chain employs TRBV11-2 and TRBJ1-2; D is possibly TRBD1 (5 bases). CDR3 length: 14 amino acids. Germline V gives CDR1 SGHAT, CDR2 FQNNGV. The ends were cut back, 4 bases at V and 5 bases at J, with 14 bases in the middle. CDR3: CASSSRDLLYGYTF. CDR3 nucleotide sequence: TGTGCCAGCAGCTCCCGGGACCTTCTGTATGGCTACACCTTC. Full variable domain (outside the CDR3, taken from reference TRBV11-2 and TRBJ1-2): EAGVAQSPRYKIIEKRQSVAFWCNPISGHATLYWYQQILGQGPKLLIQFQNNGVVDDSQLPKDRFSAERLKGVDSTLKIQPAKLEDSAVYLCASSSRDLLYGYTFGSGTRLTVV.

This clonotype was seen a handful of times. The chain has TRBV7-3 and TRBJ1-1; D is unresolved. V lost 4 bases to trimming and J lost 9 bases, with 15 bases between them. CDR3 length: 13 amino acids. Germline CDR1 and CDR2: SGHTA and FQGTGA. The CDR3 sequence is CASSSPGRVQAFF. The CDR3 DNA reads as TGTGCCAGCAGCTCTCCCGGGAGAGTGCAAGCTTTCTTT.

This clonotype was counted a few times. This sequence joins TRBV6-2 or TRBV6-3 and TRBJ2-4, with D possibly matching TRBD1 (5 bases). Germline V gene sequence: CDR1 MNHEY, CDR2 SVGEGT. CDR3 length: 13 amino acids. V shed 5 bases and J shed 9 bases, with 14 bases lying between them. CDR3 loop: CASSGRDRGIQYF. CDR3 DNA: TGTGCCAGCAGTGGAAGGGATAGGGGCATTCAGTACTTC.

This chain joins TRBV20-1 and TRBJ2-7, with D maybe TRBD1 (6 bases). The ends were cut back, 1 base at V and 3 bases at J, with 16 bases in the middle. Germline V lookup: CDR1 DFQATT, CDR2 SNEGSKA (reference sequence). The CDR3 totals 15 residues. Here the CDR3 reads CSARGSGQSSYEQYF. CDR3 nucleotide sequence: TGCAGTGCTAGAGGGAGCGGACAGTCGAGCTACGAGCAGTACTTC.

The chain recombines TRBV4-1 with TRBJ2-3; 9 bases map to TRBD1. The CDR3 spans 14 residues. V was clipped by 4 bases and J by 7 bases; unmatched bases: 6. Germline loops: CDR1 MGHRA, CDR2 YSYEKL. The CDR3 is CASSRTGARYTQYF. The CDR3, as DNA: TGCGCCAGCAGCCGGACAGGGGCGAGGTATACGCAGTATTTT.

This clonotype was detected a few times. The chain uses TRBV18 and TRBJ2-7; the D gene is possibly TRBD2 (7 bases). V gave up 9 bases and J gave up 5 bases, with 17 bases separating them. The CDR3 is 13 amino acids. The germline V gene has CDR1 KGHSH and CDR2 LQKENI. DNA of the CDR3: TGTGCCAGTCAAAGGGGGGGCCAGGACGAGCAGTACTTC. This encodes CASQRGGQDEQYF.

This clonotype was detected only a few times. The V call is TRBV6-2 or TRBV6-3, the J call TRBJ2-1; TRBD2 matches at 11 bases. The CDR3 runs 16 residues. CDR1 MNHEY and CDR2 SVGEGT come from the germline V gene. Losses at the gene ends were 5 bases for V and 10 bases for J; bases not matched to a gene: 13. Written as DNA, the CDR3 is TGTGCCAGCAGTCCTCGACACCGACTAGCGGGAAACGAGCAGTTCTTC. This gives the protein CASSPRHRLAGNEQFF.

The CDR3 region is CASSLTTGRTQETQYF. DNA of the CDR3: TGTGCCAGCAGCCTGACGACAGGGAGGACCCAAGAGACCCAGTACTTC. V usage is TRBV6-2 or TRBV6-3 and J usage is TRBJ2-5, with TRBD1 as a possible D gene (7 bases). This CDR3 is built from 16 residues. Trimming stripped 6 bases from V and 1 base from J, with 18 bases between. Germline CDR1 MNHEY, CDR2 SVGEGT.

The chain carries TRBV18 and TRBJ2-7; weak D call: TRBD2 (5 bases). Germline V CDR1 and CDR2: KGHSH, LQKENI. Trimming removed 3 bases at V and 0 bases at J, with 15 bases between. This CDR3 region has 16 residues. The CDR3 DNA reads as TGTGCCAGCTCACCCGTCTTTACGGGGAGCTCCTACGAGCAGTACTTC. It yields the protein CASSPVFTGSSYEQYF.

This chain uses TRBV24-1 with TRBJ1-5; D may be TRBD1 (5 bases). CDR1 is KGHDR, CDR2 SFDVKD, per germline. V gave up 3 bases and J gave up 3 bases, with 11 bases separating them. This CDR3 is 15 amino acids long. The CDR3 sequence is CATSDGALYNQPQHF. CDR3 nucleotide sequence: TGTGCCACCAGTGATGGGGCTTTATACAATCAGCCCCAGCATTTT.

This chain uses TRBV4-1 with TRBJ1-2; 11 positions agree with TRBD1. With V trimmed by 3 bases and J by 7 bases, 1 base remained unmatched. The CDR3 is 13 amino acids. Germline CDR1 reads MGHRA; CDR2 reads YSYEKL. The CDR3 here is CASSQGTGGGYTF. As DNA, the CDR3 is TGCGCCAGCAGCCAGGGGACAGGGGGTGGCTACACCTTC.

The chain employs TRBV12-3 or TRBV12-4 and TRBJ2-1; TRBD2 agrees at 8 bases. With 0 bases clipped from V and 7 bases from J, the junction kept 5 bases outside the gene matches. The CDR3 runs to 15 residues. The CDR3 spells CASSLASGSGNEQFF. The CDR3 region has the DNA TGTGCCAGCAGTTTAGCCAGCGGGAGCGGTAATGAGCAGTTCTTC.

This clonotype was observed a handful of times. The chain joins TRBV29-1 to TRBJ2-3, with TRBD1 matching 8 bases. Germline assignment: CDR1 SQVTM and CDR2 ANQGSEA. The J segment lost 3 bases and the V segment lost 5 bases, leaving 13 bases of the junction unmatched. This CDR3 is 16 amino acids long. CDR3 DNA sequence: TGCAGCGTTTTGGACCCTGAACAGGGGGATACAGATACGCAGTATTTT. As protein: CSVLDPEQGDTDTQYF.

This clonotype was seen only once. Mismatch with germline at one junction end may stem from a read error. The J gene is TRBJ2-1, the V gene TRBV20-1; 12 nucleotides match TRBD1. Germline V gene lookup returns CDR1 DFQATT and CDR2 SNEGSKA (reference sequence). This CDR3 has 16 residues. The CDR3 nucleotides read TGCAGTGCCAGAGATCTGGGACAGGGGGCGCTTAATGAGCAGTTCTTC. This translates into CSARDLGQGALNEQFF.

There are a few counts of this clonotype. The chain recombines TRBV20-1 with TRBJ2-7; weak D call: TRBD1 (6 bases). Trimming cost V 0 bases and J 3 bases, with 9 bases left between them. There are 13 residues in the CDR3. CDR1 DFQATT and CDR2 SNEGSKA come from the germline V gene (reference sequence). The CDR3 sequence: CSARDQGLYEQYF. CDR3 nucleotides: TGCAGTGCTAGAGATCAGGGGCTCTACGAGCAGTACTTC.

The DNA for the CDR3 is TGTGCCAGCAGAAATGAGTCGGCCCGGGCAAAAACGGGACTGTTTTTT. Protein product: CASRNESARAKTGLFF. J is TRBJ1-4 and V is TRBV21-1; the table's TRBD1 call for D was not verified on the DNA. TRBV21-1 is termed a pseudogene. This CDR3 has 16 amino acids.

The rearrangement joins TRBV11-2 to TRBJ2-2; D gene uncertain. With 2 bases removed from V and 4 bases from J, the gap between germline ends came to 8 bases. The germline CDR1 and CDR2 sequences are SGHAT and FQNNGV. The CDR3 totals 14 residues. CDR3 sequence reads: CASSLLLSTGELFF. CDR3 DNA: TGTGCCAGCAGCTTACTCCTTAGCACCGGGGAGCTGTTTTTT.

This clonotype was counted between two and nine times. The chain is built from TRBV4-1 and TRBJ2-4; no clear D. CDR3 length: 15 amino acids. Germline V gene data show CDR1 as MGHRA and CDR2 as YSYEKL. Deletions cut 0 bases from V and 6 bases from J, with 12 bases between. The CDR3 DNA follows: TGCGCCAGCAGCCAAGAGTCGGCGAGTCCAAACATTCAGTACTTC. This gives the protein CASSQESASPNIQYF.

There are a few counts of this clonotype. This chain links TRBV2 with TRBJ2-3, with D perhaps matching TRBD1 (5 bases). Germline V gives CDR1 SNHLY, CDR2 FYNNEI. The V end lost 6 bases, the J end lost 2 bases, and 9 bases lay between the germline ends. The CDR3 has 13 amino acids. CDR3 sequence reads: CASSEDNTDTQYF. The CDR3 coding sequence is TGTGCCAGCAGCGAGGACAACACAGATACGCAGTATTTT.

CDR3 nucleotides: TGTGCCAGTAGTATGGGGCTCACCGGGGAGCTGTTTTTT. Its translation: CASSMGLTGELFF. The chain couples TRBV19 to TRBJ2-2; a weak D match, TRBD1 (5 bases). Trimming left V 3 bases short and J 4 bases short, with 6 bases between. This CDR3 has 13 residues. Germline CDR1 reads LNHDA; CDR2 reads SQIVND (reference sequence).

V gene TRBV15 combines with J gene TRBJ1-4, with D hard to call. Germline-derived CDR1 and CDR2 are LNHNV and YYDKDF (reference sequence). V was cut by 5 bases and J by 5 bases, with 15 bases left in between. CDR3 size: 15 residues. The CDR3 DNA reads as TGTGCCACCAGCGGAGGACTTCTTTCAAATGAAAAACTGTTTTTT. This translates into CATSGGLLSNEKLFF.

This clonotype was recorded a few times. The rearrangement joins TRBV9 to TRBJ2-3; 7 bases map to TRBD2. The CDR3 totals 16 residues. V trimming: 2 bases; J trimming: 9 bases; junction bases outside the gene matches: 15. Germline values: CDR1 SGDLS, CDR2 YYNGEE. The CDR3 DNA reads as TGTGCCAGCAGCGTCCCTTCTCCCGGGAGGACTGAAACGCAGTATTTT. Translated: CASSVPSPGRTETQYF.

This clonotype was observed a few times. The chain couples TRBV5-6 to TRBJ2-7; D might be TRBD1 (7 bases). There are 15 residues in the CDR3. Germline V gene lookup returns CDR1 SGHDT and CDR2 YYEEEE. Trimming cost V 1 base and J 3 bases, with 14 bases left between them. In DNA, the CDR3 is TGTGCCAGCAGCTTGTGGGGGGACAGCTTCTACGAGCAGTACTTC. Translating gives CASSLWGDSFYEQYF.